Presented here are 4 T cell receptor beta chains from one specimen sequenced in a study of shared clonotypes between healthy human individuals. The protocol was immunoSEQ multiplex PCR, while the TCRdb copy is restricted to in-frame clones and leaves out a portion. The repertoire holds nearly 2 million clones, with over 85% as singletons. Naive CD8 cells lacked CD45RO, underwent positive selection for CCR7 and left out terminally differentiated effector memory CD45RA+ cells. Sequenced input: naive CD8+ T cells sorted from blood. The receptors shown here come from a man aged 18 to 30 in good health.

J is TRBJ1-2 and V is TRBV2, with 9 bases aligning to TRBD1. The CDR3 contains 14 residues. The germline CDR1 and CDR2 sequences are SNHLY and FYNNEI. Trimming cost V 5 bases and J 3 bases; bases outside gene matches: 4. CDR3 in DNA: TGTGCCAGCAGTCGGGACAGGGCGGACTATGGCTACACCTTC. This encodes CASSRDRADYGYTF.

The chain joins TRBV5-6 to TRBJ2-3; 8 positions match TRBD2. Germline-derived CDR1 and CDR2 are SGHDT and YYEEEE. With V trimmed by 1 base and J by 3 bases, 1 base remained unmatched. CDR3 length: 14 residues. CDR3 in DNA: TGTGCCAGCAGCTTGCCTAGCGGGACAGATACGCAGTATTTT. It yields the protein CASSLPSGTDTQYF.

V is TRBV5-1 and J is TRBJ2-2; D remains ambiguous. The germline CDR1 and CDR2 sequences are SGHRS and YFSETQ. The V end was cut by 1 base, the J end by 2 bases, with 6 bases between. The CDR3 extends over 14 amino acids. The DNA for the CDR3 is TGCGCCAGCAGCTTGATTGGCAACACCGGGGAGCTGTTTTTT. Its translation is CASSLIGNTGELFF.

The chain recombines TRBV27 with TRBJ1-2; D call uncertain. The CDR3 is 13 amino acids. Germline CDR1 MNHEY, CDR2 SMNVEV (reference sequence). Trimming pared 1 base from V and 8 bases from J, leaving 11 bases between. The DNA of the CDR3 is TGTGCCAGCAGTTTATTGCCTCAGAGGGGCTACACCTTC. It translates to CASSLLPQRGYTF.